The 9 T cell receptor beta chains listed next were all sequenced from one sample in a study of blood T cell repertoires in COVID-19 (dated by TCRdb to 2019 to 2021). Receptors were amplified or captured by the immunoSEQ multiplex PCR assay. TCRdb took this table from immuneACCESS and kept in-frame rearrangements with V and J called. Such tables lack part of the clones; where checked against another copy, unresolved V genes explain under half of the gap, and the rest is unexplained. This sample gives 380,000 or so clones in total; around 88% of them show up just once. Together, the top ten hold just over 7% of the sample. Sample: peripheral blood. These TCRs come from a woman aged 55-70 years with COVID-19, enrolled during active disease.

The rearrangement links TRBV25-1 to TRBJ2-5; D is perhaps TRBD2 (6 bases). The V and J ends lost 8 bases and 5 bases respectively, with 18 bases between them. This CDR3 spans 14 amino acids. Germline assignment: CDR1 MGHDK and CDR2 SYGVNS. CDR3 residues: CASPGRAGPETQYF. The CDR3 region has the DNA TGTGCCAGCCCCGGAAGGGCGGGACCGGAGACCCAGTACTTC.

V is TRBV10-3 and J is TRBJ1-5; possible D gene TRBD1, 5 bases. Trimming removed 0 bases at V and 3 bases at J, with 12 bases between. CDR3 size: 16 residues. Per the germline V gene, CDR1 is ENHRY and CDR2 is SYGVKD. CDR3 loop: CAISESGARDNQPQHF. The DNA of the CDR3 is TGTGCCATCAGTGAGTCTGGGGCCAGAGACAATCAGCCCCAGCATTTT.

This sequence joins TRBV21-1 and TRBJ1-4; the table names TRBD1, a call not compared with the DNA. TRBV21-1 is a pseudogene locus. The CDR3 extends over 15 amino acids. The CDR3 bases are TGTGCCAGCAGCAAAGATCAGGGGGTTAATGAAAAACTGTTTTTT. Its protein product is CASSKDQGVNEKLFF.

The chain couples TRBV2 to TRBJ1-2, with a tentative D call TRBD1 (5 bases). V lost 6 bases to trimming and J lost 4 bases, with 15 bases between them. This CDR3 is 14 amino acids long. From germline, CDR1 is SNHLY and CDR2 FYNNEI. CDR3 nucleotide sequence: TGTGCCAGCAGCGCTGACAGCTCCTCCTATGGCTACACCTTC. This encodes CASSADSSSYGYTF. The whole variable domain, remainder taken from reference TRBV2 and TRBJ1-2, is EPEVTQTPSHQVTQMGQEVILRCVPISNHLYFYWYRQILGQKVEFLVSFYNNEISEKSEIFDDQFSVERPDGSNFTLKIRSTKLEDSAMYFCASSADSSSYGYTFGSGTRLTVV.

This chain connects TRBV18 to TRBJ1-5; 10 nucleotides agree with TRBD1. After removal of 1 base from V and 1 base from J, the junction contained 4 bases not matched to a gene. Germline values: CDR1 KGHSH, CDR2 LQKENI. CDR3 length equals 17 residues. The CDR3 DNA reads TGTGCCAGCTCACCACGCCGGACAGGGGGGAGCAATCAGCCCCAGCATTTT. This translates into CASSPRRTGGSNQPQHF.

The chain links TRBV10-3 to TRBJ1-2, with 9 bases lining up with TRBD1. The CDR3 has 13 residues. Germline CDR1 is ENHRY and CDR2 is SYGVKD. V shed 7 bases and J 4 bases; nucleotides not matched to a gene: 4. CDR3 nucleotides: TGTGCCATCATTGGGACAGGGAGCTATGGCTACACCTTC. It codes for CAIIGTGSYGYTF.

The chain is built from TRBV4-2 and TRBJ2-3; 10 bases fit TRBD2. Per germline, CDR1 LGHNA and CDR2 YNFKEQ. The CDR3 has 19 amino acids. J gave up 0 bases and V 9 bases, and 18 bases lay outside the gene matches. The CDR3 DNA sequence: TGTGCCAGTAAATTGGGGATAGCGGGGGGCCTCACTAGCACAGATACGCAGTATTTT. Protein: CASKLGIAGGLTSTDTQYF.

J is TRBJ1-2 and V is TRBV5-1; D not certain. This CDR3 region has 14 residues. Trimming took off 0 bases at V and 8 bases at J, with 14 bases between the two ends. CDR1 and CDR2 (germline): SGHRS, YFSETQ. The CDR3 loop reads CASSLATYQAGYTF. The CDR3 DNA reads as TGCGCCAGCAGCTTGGCAACGTACCAGGCGGGCTACACCTTC.

V usage is TRBV11-3 and J usage is TRBJ2-3, with no clear D. The CDR3 sequence is 15 residues long. V dropped 1 base and J dropped 4 bases, with 12 bases sitting between them. Germline-derived CDR1 and CDR2 are SGHNT and YENEEA. CDR3 loop: CASSLGSSEADTQYF. The DNA of the CDR3 is TGTGCCAGCAGCTTAGGATCAAGCGAAGCAGATACGCAGTATTTT.